The 21 T cell receptor beta chains below come from one sample, sequenced in a study of shared clonotypes between healthy human individuals. Cells designated naive CD8 were CD45RO-negative and were positively selected for CCR7, with terminally differentiated effector memory CD45RA+ cells excluded. The protocol was immunoSEQ multiplex PCR, while the TCRdb copy is restricted to in-frame clones and leaves out a portion. In the table there are hundreds of thousands of clones, approximately 96% of which are singletons. Material for sequencing was naive CD8+ T cells sorted from blood. These receptors were obtained from a woman aged 25 to 39 in good health.

The chain combines TRBV27 with TRBJ2-1; TRBD2 is a possible D gene (6 bases). This CDR3 is built from 16 residues. The V end lost 0 bases, the J end lost 5 bases, and 14 bases lay between the germline ends. In germline, CDR1 is MNHEY, CDR2 SMNVEV (reference sequence). The chain's CDR3 is CASSLSPGTGHNEQFF. CDR3 sequence (DNA): TGTGCCAGCAGTTTATCTCCCGGGACTGGCCACAATGAGCAGTTCTTC.

This chain uses TRBV9 with TRBJ2-1; D not resolved. Germline CDR1 and CDR2: SGDLS and YYNGEE. This CDR3 comprises 13 residues. Trimming left V 3 bases short and J 6 bases short, with 10 bases between. The DNA for the CDR3 is TGTGCCAGCAGCGCCTCCCTCCTCAATGAGCAGTTCTTC. Its protein is CASSASLLNEQFF.

The chain has TRBV7-9 and TRBJ1-5; no clear D. The CDR3 is made up of 14 amino acids. Trimming shortened V by 1 base and J by 3 bases, and 7 bases separated the two germline ends. In germline, CDR1 is SEHNR, CDR2 FQNEAQ (reference sequence). The CDR3 region has the DNA TGTGCCAGCAGCTTAGGAATGCCCAATCAGCCCCAGCATTTT. This encodes CASSLGMPNQPQHF.

The rearrangement joins TRBV28 to TRBJ1-5; unclear D gene. The length of the CDR3 is 14 residues. Per the germline V gene, CDR1 is MDHEN and CDR2 is SYDVKM. Trimming removed 1 base from V and 7 bases from J, with 11 bases in between. CDR3 in amino acids: CASSLLGVGQPQHF. DNA of the CDR3: TGTGCCAGCAGTTTATTAGGAGTAGGGCAGCCCCAGCATTTT.

This clone was found once. In DNA, the CDR3 is TGCAGCGTTGTAGACAGTCAGGGATCCTACGAGCAGTACTTC. Translating gives CSVVDSQGSYEQYF. V gene TRBV29-1 combines with J gene TRBJ2-7; a possible D gene is TRBD1 (5 bases). V was trimmed by 4 bases and J by 1 base, leaving 14 bases between them. Germline loops: CDR1 SQVTM, CDR2 ANQGSEA. This CDR3 contains 14 residues.

Points on this clone: Additional DNA sequences in this sample encode the identical CDR3. The chain joins TRBV9 to TRBJ2-1; maybe TRBD2 (6 bases). The germline V and J ends were trimmed by 0 bases and 8 bases, with 12 bases remaining between them. This CDR3 contains 14 residues. Germline V lookup: CDR1 SGDLS, CDR2 YYNGEE. CDR3 nucleotide sequence: TGTGCCAGCAGCGTAGCGGGAGTGGTCGATGAGCAGTTCTTC. Protein sequence: CASSVAGVVDEQFF. Based on the CDR3 plus reference TRBV9 and TRBJ2-1, the full variable domain is DSGVTQTPKHLITATGQRVTLRCSPRSGDLSVYWYQQSLDQGLQFLIQYYNGEERAKGNILERFSAQQFPDLHSELNLSSLELGDSALYFCASSVAGVVDEQFFGPGTRLTVL.

V is TRBV28 and J is TRBJ2-3; 9 bases fit TRBD2. V shed 6 bases, J shed 2 bases, and the junction held 9 bases outside the gene matches. Germline V gene sequence: CDR1 MDHEN, CDR2 SYDVKM. CDR3 length: 16 amino acids. CDR3 DNA sequence: TGTGCCAGCAGCTCCGATAGCGGGAGACCCACAGATACGCAGTATTTT. Translating gives CASSSDSGRPTDTQYF.

Of note for this clone: Other DNA sequences in this sample translate to the same CDR3. CDR3 nucleotides: TGTGCCAGCAGTTACGGAGGACAGGCCTACGAGCAGTACTTC. Translated: CASSYGGQAYEQYF. This chain joins TRBV6-6 and TRBJ2-7, with 7 bases lining up with TRBD1. Germline V gene data show CDR1 as MNHNY and CDR2 as SVGAGI (reference sequence). This CDR3 is 14 amino acids long. V dropped 2 bases and J dropped 2; count of bases not matched to a gene: 3.

The CDR3 DNA is TGTGCCAGTAGTATTGGATCTGGCCCCACAGATACGCAGTATTTT. This encodes CASSIGSGPTDTQYF. The rearrangement uses TRBV19 and TRBJ2-3; no firm D call. V was cut by 3 bases and J by 2 bases, with 12 bases left in between. This CDR3 spans 15 amino acids. Germline V CDR1 and CDR2: LNHDA, SQIVND (reference sequence).

CDR3 sequence (DNA): TGTGCCAGCAGTTACTCCCGTGCCTACCCCTCCTACGAGCAGTACTTC. Protein: CASSYSRAYPSYEQYF. The chain uses TRBV6-5 and TRBJ2-7; no clear D gene. Trimming took 0 bases from V and 0 from J, leaving 12 bases between them. Germline V gene data show CDR1 as MNHEY and CDR2 as SVGAGI. This CDR3 contains 16 residues.

This rearrangement joins TRBV21-1 to TRBJ1-2. TRBV21-1 is a pseudogene segment. The CDR3 extends over 11 amino acids. DNA of the CDR3: TGTGCCAGCAACCAACGGGGGGCGGCCGCCTTC. It codes for CASNQRGAAAF.

V usage is TRBV10-3 and J usage is TRBJ2-3; no definite D call. The CDR3 covers 15 residues. V lost 4 bases and J 3 bases, leaving 14 bases between the germline ends. In germline, CDR1 is ENHRY, CDR2 SYGVKD. Written as DNA, the CDR3 is TGTGCCATCAGTGGACCACCGGAAGGTACAGATACGCAGTATTTT. Protein sequence: CAISGPPEGTDTQYF.

V gene TRBV27 combines with J gene TRBJ2-4, with D possibly being TRBD1 (5 bases). Deletions cut 9 bases from V and 9 bases from J, with 12 bases between. CDR3 length: 11 residues. Germline V gives CDR1 MNHEY, CDR2 SMNVEV (reference sequence). The CDR3: CASHGGAIQYF. In nucleotides, the CDR3 is TGTGCCAGTCACGGTGGGGCCATTCAGTACTTC.

This chain connects TRBV5-1 to TRBJ2-5; 12 nucleotides align to TRBD2. The CDR3 extends over 18 amino acids. V lost 0 bases and J lost 1; bases outside the gene matches: 7. Germline V gene lookup returns CDR1 SGHRS and CDR2 YFSETQ. The CDR3 region has the DNA TGCGCCAGCAGCTTGGCCGGACTAGCGGGACTCCTCCAAGAGACCCAGTACTTC. As protein: CASSLAGLAGLLQETQYF.

CDR3 DNA: TGTGCCAGCAGCTTAGCCGCCCGTGGCAGCTCTGGAAACACCATATATTTT. Translating gives CASSLAARGSSGNTIYF. This chain connects TRBV11-2 to TRBJ1-3; D unclear. Trimming pared 1 base from V and 0 bases from J, leaving 13 bases between. From germline, CDR1 is SGHAT and CDR2 FQNNGV. This CDR3 has 17 residues.

This chain links TRBV7-9 with TRBJ2-1; maybe TRBD1 (5 bases). Germline values: CDR1 SEHNR, CDR2 FQNEAQ (reference sequence). V was shortened by 4 bases and J by 8 bases, with 12 bases between the two germline ends. The CDR3 is made up of 13 amino acids. The CDR3 loop is CASSYAKGYEQFF. The CDR3 DNA is TGTGCCAGCAGCTATGCCAAGGGGTATGAGCAGTTCTTC.

The count of this clone is one. The V gene is TRBV9, the J gene TRBJ2-3, with TRBD2 matching 8 bases. This CDR3 contains 15 residues. V lost 4 bases and J lost 3; bases outside the gene matches: 7. Germline CDR1 is SGDLS and CDR2 is YYNGEE. The chain's CDR3 is CASSPSGSLTDTQYF. CDR3 coding DNA: TGTGCCAGCAGCCCGAGCGGGAGTTTGACAGATACGCAGTATTTT.

There are a few counts of this clone. The chain carries TRBV4-1 and TRBJ1-2, with 8 bases aligning to TRBD1. The CDR3 consists of 15 residues. Germline lookup yields CDR1 MGHRA and CDR2 YSYEKL. V trimming: 0 bases; J trimming: 4 bases; junction bases outside the gene matches: 4. CDR3 protein: CASSQDPGGGYGYTF. The CDR3 bases are TGCGCCAGCAGCCAAGATCCAGGGGGCGGCTATGGCTACACCTTC.

The chain has TRBV10-3 and TRBJ2-6; no definite D call. Trimming removed 2 bases at V and 0 bases at J, with 14 bases between. This CDR3 region has 18 residues. Per germline, CDR1 ENHRY and CDR2 SYGVKD. CDR3 in amino acids: CAISEEHTTSSGANVLTF. The CDR3 DNA reads TGTGCCATCAGTGAGGAGCACACAACGAGCTCTGGGGCCAACGTCCTGACTTTC.

This chain joins TRBV10-1 and TRBJ1-1; no clear D gene. Germline V gives CDR1 WNHNN, CDR2 SYGVQD (reference sequence). V lost 0 bases to trimming and J lost 1 base, with 3 bases between them. This CDR3 contains 13 residues. The CDR3 loop is CASSESENTEAFF. Here the CDR3 DNA reads TGCGCCAGCAGTGAGTCTGAGAACACTGAAGCTTTCTTT.

The rearrangement links TRBV6-5 to TRBJ2-2; 8 nucleotides agree with TRBD2. This CDR3 has 13 amino acids. Germline V gives CDR1 MNHEY, CDR2 SVGAGI. After removal of 7 bases from V and 7 bases from J, the junction contained 5 bases not matched to a gene. CDR3 sequence reads: CASTSGSVGELFF. CDR3 DNA: TGTGCCAGCACCAGCGGGAGTGTCGGGGAGCTGTTTTTT.